These T cell receptor beta chains were read from a single sample in a study of blood T cell repertoires in COVID-19. TCRdb's table, derived via immunoSEQ multiplex PCR, lists solely in-frame clones and lacks some. The data show about 140,000 clones, with 80% to 85% seen just once and roughly 4% held by the top ten. The sequenced sample consisted of peripheral blood. These TCRs come from a woman over 75 with acute or convalescent COVID-19. The CDR3 runs from the conserved cysteine through the conserved F or W. The order of the fields is CDR3 DNA, CDR3 protein, D gene, clone size, J gene, V gene. A D gene is named only where the DNA matches it firmly. Clone size is given for some rows only: seen once, a few or many times, or a class if the clone is expanded.

CDR3 DNA: TGTGCCAGCAGCTTAACCCCGGACAGCGACACTGAAGCTTTCTTT
CDR3 protein: CASSLTPDSDTEAFF
D gene: -
clone size: few
J gene: TRBJ1-1
V gene: TRBV7-3

CDR3 DNA: TGTGCCAGCAGACGGGTGTCTAATTGGAGCGAGCAGTACTTC
CDR3 protein: CASRRVSNWSEQYF
D gene: -
clone size: -
J gene: TRBJ2-7
V gene: TRBV2

CDR3 DNA: TGTGCCAGCAGCGGGGACAGGGGGCAGGGCTACACCTTC
CDR3 protein: CASSGDRGQGYTF
D gene: TRBD1
clone size: -
J gene: TRBJ1-2
V gene: TRBV6-5

CDR3 DNA: TGTGCCACCAGCAGAGGAAGACAGGGGTTGGTAGAGACCCAGTACTTC
CDR3 protein: CATSRGRQGLVETQYF
D gene: TRBD1
clone size: -
J gene: TRBJ2-5
V gene: TRBV15

CDR3 DNA: TGTGCCAGTAGTATCGGAACGGGTCAGCCCCAGCATTTT
CDR3 protein: CASSIGTGQPQHF
D gene: -
clone size: -
J gene: TRBJ1-5
V gene: TRBV19

CDR3 DNA: TGCGCCAGCAGTCCAGGTGGATACACCATATATTTT
CDR3 protein: CASSPGGYTIYF
D gene: -
clone size: -
J gene: TRBJ1-3
V gene: TRBV10-2

CDR3 DNA: TGCGCCAGCAGCAGAGGACAGGGAACCTACACCTTC
CDR3 protein: CASSRGQGTYTF
D gene: TRBD1
clone size: -
J gene: TRBJ1-2
V gene: TRBV5-1

CDR3 DNA: TGTGCCAGCAGTCGACGACTAGCGGGAGTAGGGACGCAGTATTTT
CDR3 protein: CASSRRLAGVGTQYF
D gene: TRBD2
clone size: -
J gene: TRBJ2-3
V gene: TRBV6-5

CDR3 DNA: TGTGCCAGCAGTTTAAAAGGGTACGGGAGGACCTACAATGAGCAGTTCTTC
CDR3 protein: CASSLKGYGRTYNEQFF
D gene: TRBD2
clone size: few
J gene: TRBJ2-1
V gene: TRBV28

CDR3 DNA: TGTGCCAGCAGCTTAGGTCGGAGTAGCCCAGAGACCCAGTACTTC
CDR3 protein: CASSLGRSSPETQYF
D gene: -
clone size: few
J gene: TRBJ2-5
V gene: TRBV13

CDR3 DNA: TGTGCCAGCTCACCACCGGGACAGGGTAATGAAAAACTGTTTTTT
CDR3 protein: CASSPPGQGNEKLFF
D gene: TRBD1
clone size: -
J gene: TRBJ1-4
V gene: TRBV18

CDR3 DNA: TGTGCCAGTAGTATTAGAGGACAGGCGAACGGCTACACCTTC
CDR3 protein: CASSIRGQANGYTF
D gene: TRBD1
clone size: -
J gene: TRBJ1-2
V gene: TRBV19

CDR3 DNA: TGTGCCAGCAGTTTATCAGACAGGGGCCTTTTGAGGGGCTATGGCTACACCTTC
CDR3 protein: CASSLSDRGLLRGYGYTF
D gene: TRBD1
clone size: -
J gene: TRBJ1-2
V gene: TRBV27

CDR3 DNA: TGTGCCAGCAGTGACACGGGCACAGGGGGCGCATATGGCTACACCTTC
CDR3 protein: CASSDTGTGGAYGYTF
D gene: TRBD1
clone size: -
J gene: TRBJ1-2
V gene: TRBV4-2

CDR3 DNA: TGTGCCAGTAGCTCCTTGGCGGGTATGTGGGACATTCAGTACTTC
CDR3 protein: CASSSLAGMWDIQYF
D gene: -
clone size: -
J gene: TRBJ2-4
V gene: TRBV19

CDR3 DNA: TGTGCCAGCAGCCGGCGAATGACCGGGACTAAAGAGACCCAGTACTTC
CDR3 protein: CASSRRMTGTKETQYF
D gene: TRBD2
clone size: once
J gene: TRBJ2-5
V gene: TRBV7-2

CDR3 DNA: TGCGCCAGCAGCCAACCGACTAGCGGGAGCTACGAGCAGTACTTC
CDR3 protein: CASSQPTSGSYEQYF
D gene: TRBD2
clone size: -
J gene: TRBJ2-7
V gene: TRBV4-1

CDR3 DNA: TGTGCCAGCAGTAAAATACAGGGGTGGAACACTGAAGCTTTCTTT
CDR3 protein: CASSKIQGWNTEAFF
D gene: TRBD1
clone size: few
J gene: TRBJ1-1
V gene: TRBV28

CDR3 DNA: TGTGCCAGCAGGCATGACAGCAAGCCCCAGCATTTT
CDR3 protein: CASRHDSKPQHF
D gene: -
clone size: -
J gene: TRBJ1-5
V gene: TRBV12-3/TRBV12-4

CDR3 DNA: TGTGCCAGCAGCTTGGAGGGGGGGCTTTACAATGAGCAGTTCTTC
CDR3 protein: CASSLEGGLYNEQFF
D gene: -
clone size: -
J gene: TRBJ2-1
V gene: TRBV5-5

CDR3 DNA: TGCGCCAGCAGCTTGGAGGGGTCTAACTATGGCTACACCTTC
CDR3 protein: CASSLEGSNYGYTF
D gene: -
clone size: -
J gene: TRBJ1-2
V gene: TRBV5-1

CDR3 DNA: TGTGCCAGTACCGGGACAGGGGCTATACGTGAAGCTTTCTTT
CDR3 protein: CASTGTGAIREAFF
D gene: TRBD1
clone size: -
J gene: TRBJ1-1
V gene: TRBV6-5

CDR3 DNA: TGTGCCAGCAAGACAGGGAGTTTCGGGCAGTATTTT
CDR3 protein: CASKTGSFGQYF
D gene: TRBD1
clone size: once
J gene: TRBJ2-3
V gene: TRBV27

CDR3 DNA: TGTGCCAGCAGCCATTCTGGGCTCCTCAACTACGAGCAGTACTTC
CDR3 protein: CASSHSGLLNYEQYF
D gene: -
clone size: -
J gene: TRBJ2-7
V gene: TRBV14

CDR3 DNA: TGTGCCACCAGCAGTTCCGGGGTCCACTCCTACGAGCAGTACTTC
CDR3 protein: CATSSSGVHSYEQYF
D gene: -
clone size: -
J gene: TRBJ2-7
V gene: TRBV15

CDR3 DNA: TGTGCCAGCAGTTCGGGGGGGGGCAGCTCCTACGAGCAGTACTTC
CDR3 protein: CASSSGGGSSYEQYF
D gene: TRBD2
clone size: -
J gene: TRBJ2-7
V gene: TRBV4-2

CDR3 DNA: TGTGCCAGCAGTGACAGGGTAGTTGGGGAAAAACTGTTTTTT
CDR3 protein: CASSDRVVGEKLFF
D gene: -
clone size: -
J gene: TRBJ1-4
V gene: TRBV2

CDR3 DNA: TGTGCCAGTAGTCCTCTGCCAGGACAGGGGAACTATGGCTACACCTTC
CDR3 protein: CASSPLPGQGNYGYTF
D gene: TRBD1
clone size: -
J gene: TRBJ1-2
V gene: TRBV19

CDR3 DNA: TGTGCCAGCAGTGGAACAGGGAACTACGAGCAGTACTTC
CDR3 protein: CASSGTGNYEQYF
D gene: -
clone size: -
J gene: TRBJ2-7
V gene: TRBV2

CDR3 DNA: TGTGCCAGCAGGATAGAGGGGGCAGATACGCAGTATTTT
CDR3 protein: CASRIEGADTQYF
D gene: -
clone size: once
J gene: TRBJ2-3
V gene: TRBV6-5

CDR3 DNA: TGTGCCAGCAGCCACCATACTAGACTAATCTACAATGAGCAGTTCTTC
CDR3 protein: CASSHHTRLIYNEQFF
D gene: -
clone size: -
J gene: TRBJ2-1
V gene: TRBV7-8

CDR3 DNA: TGTGCCAGCAGTGAAGCCAGGCCCGGGGCTGAAGCTTTCTTT
CDR3 protein: CASSEARPGAEAFF
D gene: -
clone size: -
J gene: TRBJ1-1
V gene: TRBV2

CDR3 DNA: TGTGCCAGCAGTTTATTGGGGGCGTCCTATAATTCACCCCTCCACTTT
CDR3 protein: CASSLLGASYNSPLHF
D gene: -
clone size: -
J gene: TRBJ1-6
V gene: TRBV27

CDR3 DNA: TGTGCCAGCAGCTTAGAGACACTCTATTCACCCCTCCACTTT
CDR3 protein: CASSLETLYSPLHF
D gene: -
clone size: few
J gene: TRBJ1-6
V gene: TRBV11-2

CDR3 DNA: TGTGCCAGCAGCACAAGAATAATCGGACAGGGTCCCTACGAGCAGTACTTC
CDR3 protein: CASSTRIIGQGPYEQYF
D gene: TRBD1
clone size: -
J gene: TRBJ2-7
V gene: TRBV11-2

CDR3 DNA: TGCGCCAGCAGCTTGTCTGGTCGGGAGGGGAGGCAGTTCTTC
CDR3 protein: CASSLSGREGRQFF
D gene: TRBD2
clone size: few
J gene: TRBJ2-1
V gene: TRBV5-1

CDR3 DNA: TGTGCCAGCAGCTTACCGGGACAGGGGAGATTATACGAGCAGTACTTC
CDR3 protein: CASSLPGQGRLYEQYF
D gene: TRBD1
clone size: -
J gene: TRBJ2-7
V gene: TRBV5-8

CDR3 DNA: TGCGCCAGCAGCTTGGCTCAGGGCCGGGAGCAGTACTTC
CDR3 protein: CASSLAQGREQYF
D gene: -
clone size: once
J gene: TRBJ2-7
V gene: TRBV5-1

CDR3 DNA: TGTGCCTGGAGTCCGGGTTTTGAGACCCAGTACTTC
CDR3 protein: CAWSPGFETQYF
D gene: -
clone size: -
J gene: TRBJ2-5
V gene: TRBV30